This T cell receptor beta chain was sequenced during a study of blood T cell repertoires in COVID-19. Study summary: The study drew acute and convalescent COVID-19 samples from the United States, Italy and Spain.

The protocol was immunoSEQ multiplex PCR, while the TCRdb copy is restricted to in-frame clones and leaves out a portion. The sample contains about 160,000 clones, roughly nine tenths of which appear only once. The CDR3 has 13 amino acids. Per germline, CDR1 KGHSH and CDR2 LQKENI. V lost 4 bases and J 6 bases, leaving 10 bases between the germline ends. Sequenced: peripheral blood. J is TRBJ2-1 and V is TRBV18; tentative D call: TRBD2 (5 bases). The TCR comes from a man aged 55 to 70 with active or convalescent COVID-19. This CDR3 reads CASSLDYINEQFF. The CDR3 bases are TGTGCCAGCTCACTTGACTACATCAATGAGCAGTTCTTC.